Described below is a single T cell receptor (beta chain) sequence and its context. Produced via immunoSEQ multiplex PCR; TCRdb's table is partial and in-frame only. The sample yields some 100,000 clones, around 90% seen once. This sample was included in a study of blood T cell repertoires in COVID-19. Germline V CDR1 and CDR2: ENHRY, SYGVKD. This CDR3 comprises 15 residues. The V gene lost 6 bases and the J gene lost 4 bases, with 16 bases spanning the gap. The chain links TRBV10-3 to TRBJ1-5; TRBD1 might be the D (6 bases). The receptor's source is a human donor in a cohort sampled during active COVID-19. The sequencing sample was made of peripheral blood. This CDR3 reads CAISLGQGLNQPQHF. In DNA form, the CDR3 reads TGTGCCATCAGCCTCGGGCAGGGGTTGAATCAGCCCCAGCATTTT.